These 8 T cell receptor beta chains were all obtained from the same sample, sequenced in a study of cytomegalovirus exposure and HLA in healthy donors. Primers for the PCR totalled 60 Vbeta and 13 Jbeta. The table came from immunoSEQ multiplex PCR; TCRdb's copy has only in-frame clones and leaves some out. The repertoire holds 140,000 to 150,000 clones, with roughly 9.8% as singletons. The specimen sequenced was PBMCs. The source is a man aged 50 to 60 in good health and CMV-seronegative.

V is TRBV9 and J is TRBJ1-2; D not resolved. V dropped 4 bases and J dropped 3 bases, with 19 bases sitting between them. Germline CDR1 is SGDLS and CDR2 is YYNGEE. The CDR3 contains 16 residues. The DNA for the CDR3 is TGTGCCAGCAGCCCCGAACCAGGTCACTGGGACTATGGCTACACCTTC. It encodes CASSPEPGHWDYGYTF.

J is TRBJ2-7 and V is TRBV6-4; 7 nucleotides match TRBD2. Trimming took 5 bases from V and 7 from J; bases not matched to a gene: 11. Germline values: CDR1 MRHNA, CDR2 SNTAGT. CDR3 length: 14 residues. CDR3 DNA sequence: TGTGCCAGCAGTCCCTTAGCGGGTTTGGGGGAGCAGTACTTC. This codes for CASSPLAGLGEQYF.

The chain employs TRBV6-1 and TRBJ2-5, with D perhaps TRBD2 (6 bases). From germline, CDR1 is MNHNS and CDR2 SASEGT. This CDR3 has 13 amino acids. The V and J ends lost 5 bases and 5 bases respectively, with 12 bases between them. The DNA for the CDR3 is TGTGCCAGCAGTCCGGAGGGGTTGGAGACCCAGTACTTC. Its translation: CASSPEGLETQYF.

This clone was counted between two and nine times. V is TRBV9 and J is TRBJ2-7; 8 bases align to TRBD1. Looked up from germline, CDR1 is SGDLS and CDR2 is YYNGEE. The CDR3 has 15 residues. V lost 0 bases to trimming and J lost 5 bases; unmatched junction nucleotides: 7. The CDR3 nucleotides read TGTGCCAGCAGCGTAGCGGCAGGGGGCAAAGACGAGCAGTACTTC. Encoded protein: CASSVAAGGKDEQYF. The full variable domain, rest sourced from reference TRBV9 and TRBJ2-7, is DSGVTQTPKHLITATGQRVTLRCSPRSGDLSVYWYQQSLDQGLQFLIQYYNGEERAKGNILERFSAQQFPDLHSELNLSSLELGDSALYFCASSVAAGGKDEQYFGPGTRLTVT.

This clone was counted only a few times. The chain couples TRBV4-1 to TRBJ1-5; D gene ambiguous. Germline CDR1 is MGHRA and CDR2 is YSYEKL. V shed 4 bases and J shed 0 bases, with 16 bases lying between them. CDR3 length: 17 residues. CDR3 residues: CASSLSRQTDSNQPQHF. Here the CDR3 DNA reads TGCGCCAGCAGCCTGTCGCGGCAGACCGATAGCAATCAGCCCCAGCATTTT.

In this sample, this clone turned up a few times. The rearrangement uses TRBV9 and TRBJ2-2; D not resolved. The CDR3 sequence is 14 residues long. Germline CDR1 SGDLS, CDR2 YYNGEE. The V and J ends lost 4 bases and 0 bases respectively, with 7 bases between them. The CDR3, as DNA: TGTGCCAGCAGCATCTTATCGAACACCGGGGAGCTGTTTTTT. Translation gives CASSILSNTGELFF.

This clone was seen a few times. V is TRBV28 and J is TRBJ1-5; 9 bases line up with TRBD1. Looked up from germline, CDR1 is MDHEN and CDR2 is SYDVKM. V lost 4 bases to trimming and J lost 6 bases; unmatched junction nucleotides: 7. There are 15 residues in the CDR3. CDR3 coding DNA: TGTGCCAGCAGTTCGGGGGGACAGGGTGTTCAGCCCCAGCATTTT. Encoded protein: CASSSGGQGVQPQHF.

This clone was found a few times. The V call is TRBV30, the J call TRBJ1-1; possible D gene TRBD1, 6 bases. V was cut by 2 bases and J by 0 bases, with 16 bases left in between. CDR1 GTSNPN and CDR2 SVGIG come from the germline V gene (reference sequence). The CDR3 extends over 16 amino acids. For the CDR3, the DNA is TGTGCCTGGAGTTCCCCGGGACAAGTAATGAACACTGAAGCTTTCTTT. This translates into CAWSSPGQVMNTEAFF.